These T cell receptor beta chains were read from a single sample in a study of OX40 agonist ivuxolimab in advanced cancers. TCRdb's table, derived via immunoSEQ multiplex PCR, lists solely in-frame clones and lacks some. Of 65,000 to 85,000 clones listed, roughly 92% are singletons. The sample here was CD4+ or CD8+ T cells sorted from blood, taken in a trial of the OX40 agonist ivuxolimab. The receptor source for this set is an adult with an advanced solid tumor such as melanoma, head and neck, liver or kidney cancer. Each CDR3 is given with its conserved first and last residue. The order of the fields is J gene, D gene, V gene, clone size, CDR3 DNA, CDR3 protein. A D gene is named only where the DNA matches it firmly. A clone size is listed for some rows: how often the clone was seen (once, few, many), or a class if it is expanded.

TRBJ1-1 | - | TRBV27 | - | TGTGCCAGCAGTTTAAAGACCCGGCCAGGGTCAATGAACACTGAAGCTTTCTTT | CASSLKTRPGSMNTEAFF
TRBJ1-5 | - | TRBV6-5 | - | TGTGCCAGCAGTTCACAGGGTACGGATCAGCCCCAGCATTTT | CASSSQGTDQPQHF
TRBJ2-3 | TRBD2 | TRBV11-2 | - | TGTGCCAGCAGCTTAGATCTCGGGACTAGCGGGGCCCCGTATTTT | CASSLDLGTSGAPYF
TRBJ2-7 | TRBD1 | TRBV5-5 | - | TGTGCCAGCAGCCTGGGACAGCCCTCCTACGAGCAGTACTTC | CASSLGQPSYEQYF
TRBJ2-2 | - | TRBV2 | few | TGTGCCAGCAGTGAACAGGCTAGCGCTAGCACCGGGGAGCTGTTTTTT | CASSEQASASTGELFF
TRBJ2-1 | - | TRBV10-2 | once | TGCGCCAGCCGTGACAGCCAAACCTACAATGAGCAGTTCTTC | CASRDSQTYNEQFF
TRBJ1-5 | - | TRBV6-5 | - | TGTGCCAGCAGTTTAGTGTGGGGTGGCAATCAGCCCCAGCATTTT | CASSLVWGGNQPQHF
TRBJ2-7 | - | TRBV6-1 | - | TGTGCCAGCCAACAGGGATACGAGCAGTACTTC | CASQQGYEQYF
TRBJ1-3 | - | TRBV13 | - | TGTGCCAGCAGAAGAGGGGGGAACTCTGGAAACACCATATATTTT | CASRRGGNSGNTIYF
TRBJ1-5 | - | TRBV7-9 | - | TGTGCCAGCAGCACAGACAGCAGCAATCAGCCCCAGCATTTT | CASSTDSSNQPQHF